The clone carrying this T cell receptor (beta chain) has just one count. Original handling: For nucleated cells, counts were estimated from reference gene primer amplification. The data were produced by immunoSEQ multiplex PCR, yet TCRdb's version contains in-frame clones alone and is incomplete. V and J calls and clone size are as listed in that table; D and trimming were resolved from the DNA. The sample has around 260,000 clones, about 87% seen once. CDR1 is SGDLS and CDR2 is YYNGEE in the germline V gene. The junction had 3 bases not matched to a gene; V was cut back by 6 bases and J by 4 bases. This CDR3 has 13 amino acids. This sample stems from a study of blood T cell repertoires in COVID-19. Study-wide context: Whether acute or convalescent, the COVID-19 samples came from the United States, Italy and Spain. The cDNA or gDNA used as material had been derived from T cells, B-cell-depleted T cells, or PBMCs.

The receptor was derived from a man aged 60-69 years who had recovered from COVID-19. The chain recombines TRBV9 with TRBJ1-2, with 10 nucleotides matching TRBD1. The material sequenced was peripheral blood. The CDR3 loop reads CASTRTGGYGYTF. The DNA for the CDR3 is TGTGCCAGCACCAGGACAGGGGGCTATGGCTACACCTTC.